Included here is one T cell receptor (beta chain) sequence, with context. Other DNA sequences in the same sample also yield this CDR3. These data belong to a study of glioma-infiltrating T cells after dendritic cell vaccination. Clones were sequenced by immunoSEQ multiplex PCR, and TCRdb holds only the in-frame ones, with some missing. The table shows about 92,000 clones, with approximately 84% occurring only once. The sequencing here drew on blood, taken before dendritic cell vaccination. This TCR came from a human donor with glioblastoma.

CDR3 sequence (DNA): TGTGCCAGCACCTTTGGCGAACAGGGGGTGTATGGCTACACCTTC. Its protein is CASTFGEQGVYGYTF. The V call is TRBV5-4, the J call TRBJ1-2; 8 bases align to TRBD1. Germline V gene sequence: CDR1 SGHNT, CDR2 YYREEE (reference sequence). V shed 6 bases, J shed 5 bases, and the junction held 12 bases outside the gene matches. The CDR3 length is 15 residues.